The 10 T cell receptor beta chains below all came from one sample that was sequenced in a study of CD8+ T cells in alopecia areata. Sequencing relied on a cDNA template that was reverse transcribed from extracted RNA. TCRdb's copy holds only in-frame clones and misses some; the assay was immunoSEQ multiplex PCR. Counted here are 89,000 or so clones, just over 50% occurring once; the ten biggest clones make up 5.7%. The specimen sequenced was NKG2D-high CD8+ T cells sorted from blood. All receptors derive from a human donor with alopecia areata.

The J gene is TRBJ1-1, the V gene TRBV19, with D uncertain. Germline V gene sequence: CDR1 LNHDA, CDR2 SQIVND (reference sequence). This CDR3 is built from 13 residues. Trimming shortened V by 1 base and J by 1 base, and 4 bases separated the two germline ends. CDR3 bases: TGTGCCAGTAGTATAGTGGCGAACACTGAAGCTTTCTTT. Amino acid sequence: CASSIVANTEAFF.

V usage is TRBV18 and J usage is TRBJ2-4; D may correspond to TRBD1 or TRBD2 (5 bases each). The CDR3 length is 14 residues. Germline V gene data show CDR1 as KGHSH and CDR2 as LQKENI. V was trimmed by 3 bases and J by 8 bases, leaving 14 bases between them. The CDR3 nucleotides read TGTGCCAGCTCACCGGGGGACCCCAGGGACATTCAGTACTTC. Residues: CASSPGDPRDIQYF.

By proportion, this clone is medium-sized (0.01 to 0.1%). The V gene is TRBV7-9, the J gene TRBJ1-5; the D is unclear. Germline-derived CDR1 and CDR2 are SEHNR and FQNEAQ (reference sequence). Trimming removed 5 bases at V and 6 bases at J, with 11 bases between. CDR3 length: 13 residues. The CDR3 sequence is CASSVFGGQPQHF. Here the CDR3 DNA reads TGTGCCAGCAGCGTCTTTGGTGGTCAGCCCCAGCATTTT.

This clone occurred a few times. This chain uses TRBV4-2 with TRBJ2-3; 8 bases fit TRBD2. After removal of 0 bases from V and 3 bases from J, the junction contained 5 bases not matched to a gene. There are 16 residues in the CDR3. CDR1 is LGHNA, CDR2 YNFKEQ, per germline. CDR3 residues: CASSQDVASGTDTQYF. The DNA for the CDR3 is TGTGCCAGCAGCCAAGATGTGGCTAGCGGGACAGATACGCAGTATTTT.

V and J are TRBV6-5 and TRBJ2-7, with TRBD2 as a possible D gene (6 bases). Deletions cut 6 bases from V and 6 bases from J, with 18 bases between. The CDR3 is made up of 14 amino acids. Germline V gene sequence: CDR1 MNHEY, CDR2 SVGAGI. CDR3 coding DNA: TGTGCCAGCAGCTTTAGCGGACCTCTCGGCGAGCAGTACTTC. The encoded protein is CASSFSGPLGEQYF.

This chain joins TRBV7-2 and TRBJ2-3; maybe TRBD2 (6 bases). V lost 5 bases and J lost 5, with 29 bases in between. This CDR3 has 19 residues. CDR1 and CDR2 from the germline V gene are SGHTA and FQGNSA. The CDR3 coding sequence is TGTGCCAGCAGCCCACCCCTATGGCACCTCGGGAGTTGGAGAGATACGCAGTATTTT. Translation gives CASSPPLWHLGSWRDTQYF.

In this sample, this clone turned up a few times. V gene TRBV5-1 combines with J gene TRBJ2-5; 8 positions match TRBD2. J was trimmed by 3 bases and V by 6 bases; bases with no gene match: 1. The CDR3 has 12 residues. Germline CDR1 and CDR2: SGHRS and YFSETQ. The CDR3 DNA sequence: TGCGCCAGCATCGGGAGGGAAGAGACCCAGTACTTC. Encoded protein: CASIGREETQYF.

This clone was found a few times. V is TRBV15 and J is TRBJ1-2; 9 bases align to TRBD1. The V gene end was trimmed by 0 bases and the J gene end by 6 bases; junction bases not matched to a gene: 11. The CDR3 sequence is 17 residues long. In germline, CDR1 is LNHNV, CDR2 YYDKDF (reference sequence). The CDR3 sequence is CATSRDRGVGQGNGYTF. The DNA of the CDR3 is TGTGCCACCAGCAGAGATCGAGGCGTCGGACAGGGGAATGGCTACACCTTC.

Of note for this clone: One end of the junction is discordant with germline, which a read error may explain. The CDR3 spells CAGSVDSYEQYF. CDR3 coding DNA: TGTGCCGGCAGCGTAGACAGCTACGAGCAGTACTTC. The V gene is TRBV7-9, the J gene TRBJ2-7, with D maybe TRBD1 (5 bases). Germline loops: CDR1 SEHNR, CDR2 FQNEAQ (reference sequence). The CDR3 consists of 12 residues. Together with reference TRBV7-9 and TRBJ2-7, the CDR3 gives the full variable domain: DTGVSQNPRHKITKRGQNVTFRCDPISEHNRLYWYRQTLGQGPEFLTYFQNEAQLEKSRLLSDRFSAERPKGSFSTLEIQRTEQGDSAMYLCAGSVDSYEQYFGPGTRLTVT.

The chain joins TRBV13 to TRBJ2-1, with TRBD2 matching 8 bases. J was trimmed by 3 bases and V by 5 bases; bases with no gene match: 12. The CDR3 runs 17 residues. CDR1 and CDR2 (germline): PRHDT, FYEKMQ (reference sequence). CDR3 in DNA: TGTGCCAGCAGCACCAACCCCACTAGCGGAGGCTACAATGAGCAGTTCTTC. Translating gives CASSTNPTSGGYNEQFF.